These 18 T cell receptor beta chains originate from one sample sequenced in a study of blood T cells in healthy people across ages (dated by TCRdb to about 2015). Libraries were made using 5' RACE. The sequencing machine was an Illumina HiSeq 2500. A second PCR of roughly 7 to 11 cycles was performed with a sample-barcoded 5' primer and a J-beta primer mix. TCRdb passed the public sequencing reads through fastp at Q25 and MiXCR, retaining productive beta sequences. CDR3 protein sequences are deduplicated, and each keeps its most common genes and DNA. The sample yields 850,000 to 1,000,000 distinct CDR3 sequences; roughly 47% were counted once. 20% to 25% of the sample belongs to the ten largest clones. Sequencing input: blood. The receptor source for this set is a woman aged 55-75 years in good health.

The chain is built from TRBV18 and TRBJ2-4, with D unresolved. There are 15 residues in the CDR3. The V end lost 3 bases, the J end lost 11 bases, and 20 bases lay between the germline ends. CDR1 KGHSH and CDR2 LQKENI come from the germline V gene. In DNA, the CDR3 is TGTGCCAGCTCACCGGACCAGAGCCCACCAGAGGTTCAGTACTTC. Residues: CASSPDQSPPEVQYF. Full variable domain (missing parts from reference TRBV18 and TRBJ2-4): NAGVMQNPRHLVRRRGQEARLRCSPMKGHSHVYWYRQLPEEGLKFMVYLQKENIIDESGMPKERFSAEFPKEGPSILRIQQVVRGDSAAYFCASSPDQSPPEVQYFGAGTRLSVL.

J is TRBJ2-5 and V is TRBV7-6, with D hard to call. Germline CDR1 and CDR2: SGHVS and FNYEAQ. CDR3 length equals 15 residues. V gave up 2 bases and J gave up 0 bases, with 10 bases separating them. The CDR3 here is CASSLYSADQETQYF. The CDR3, as DNA: TGTGCCAGCAGCTTATATTCGGCGGACCAAGAGACCCAGTACTTC. Full variable domain (outside the CDR3, taken from reference TRBV7-6 and TRBJ2-5): GAGVSQSPRYKVTKRGQDVALRCDPISGHVSLYWYRQALGQGPEFLTYFNYEAQQDKSGLPNDRFSAERPEGSISTLTIQRTEQRDSAMYRCASSLYSADQETQYFGPGTRLLVL.

This clonotype has only a few counts. V usage is TRBV6-1 and J usage is TRBJ2-5; D ambiguous. The V end lost 6 bases, the J end lost 5 bases, and 16 bases lay between the germline ends. This CDR3 spans 14 amino acids. From germline, CDR1 is MNHNS and CDR2 SASEGT. Here the CDR3 reads CASRAAWGVETQYF. For the CDR3, the DNA is TGTGCCAGCAGGGCAGCTTGGGGTGTGGAGACCCAGTACTTC.

CDR3 nucleotides: TGCGCCAGCAGCTTGGCAGCGCGGGAGGGAAACAATGAGCAGTTCTTC. This translates into CASSLAAREGNNEQFF. The chain has TRBV5-1 and TRBJ2-1, with 9 bases aligning to TRBD2. Per the germline V gene, CDR1 is SGHRS and CDR2 is YFSETQ. The CDR3 length is 16 residues. J lost 5 bases, V lost 0 bases, and 6 bases had no gene match.

This chain joins TRBV2 and TRBJ1-2; possible D gene TRBD1, 6 bases. Trimming took off 7 bases at V and 5 bases at J, with 14 bases between the two ends. Germline values: CDR1 SNHLY, CDR2 FYNNEI. This CDR3 spans 13 amino acids. The CDR3 coding sequence is TGTGCCAGCAACCCGGGGGGCAGGTATGGCTACACCTTC. Translation gives CASNPGGRYGYTF.

The J gene is TRBJ2-1, the V gene TRBV12-3 or TRBV12-4; 10 nucleotides line up with TRBD2. This CDR3 contains 19 residues. The V segment lost 8 bases and the J segment 2 bases; nucleotides outside the gene matches: 18. The CDR3 DNA reads TGTGCCAGCGAATTCCCCTCTAGCGGGAGTGGGGCCCCCTACAATGAGCAGTTCTTC. Translating gives CASEFPSSGSGAPYNEQFF.

A remark on this clonotype: A much larger clonotype is one base distant, so this may be a read error. V and J are TRBV28 and TRBJ2-1; 11 positions match TRBD2. The J call is uncertain, as TRBJ2-7 better fits the DNA end. The CDR3 loop spans 16 amino acids. Germline CDR1 MDHEN, CDR2 SYDVKM. CDR3 bases: TGTGCCAGCAGTCTATCGGCTAGCGGGGGGTACAATGAGCAGTACTTC. This codes for CASSLSASGGYNEQYF.

The rearrangement links TRBV5-1 to TRBJ2-7; 9 bases line up with TRBD1. Trimming took 4 bases from V and 3 from J; bases not matched to a gene: 11. The CDR3 sequence is 16 residues long. Looked up from germline, CDR1 is SGHRS and CDR2 is YFSETQ. The CDR3 DNA reads TGCGCCAGCAGCACCCCATCCGGGACAGGGATCTACGAGCAGTACTTC. Its translation: CASSTPSGTGIYEQYF. The full variable domain, rest sourced from reference TRBV5-1 and TRBJ2-7, is KAGVTQTPRYLIKTRGQQVTLSCSPISGHRSVSWYQQTPGQGLQFLFEYFSETQRNKGNFPGRFSGRQFSNSRSEMNVSTLELGDSALYLCASSTPSGTGIYEQYFGPGTRLTVT.

The chain carries TRBV7-2 and TRBJ2-7, with unresolved D. This CDR3 has 12 amino acids. Trimming removed 6 bases at V and 6 bases at J, with 12 bases between. Germline-derived CDR1 and CDR2 are SGHTA and FQGNSA. In nucleotides, the CDR3 is TGTGCCAGCAGGTCCGACTGGGGCGAGCAGTACTTC. Its translation: CASRSDWGEQYF.

J is TRBJ1-2 and V is TRBV29-1; 10 bases agree with TRBD1. The CDR3 is 16 residues long. The junction had 13 bases not matched to a gene; V was cut back by 2 bases and J by 7 bases. Per the germline V gene, CDR1 is SQVTM and CDR2 is ANQGSEA. The CDR3 DNA is TGCAGCGTTGAACCCCGGGACAGGGGATTAATCAGTGGCTACACCTTC. It yields the protein CSVEPRDRGLISGYTF.

The V and J genes are TRBV4-1 and TRBJ2-1; D gene uncertain. The J call is doubtful: the DNA matches TRBJ2-7 better. Per germline, CDR1 MGHRA and CDR2 YSYEKL. CDR3 length: 16 residues. The CDR3 loop is CASSRIYVFSYNEQYF. In nucleotides, the CDR3 is TGCGCCAGCAGCCGCATCTATGTTTTTTCCTACAATGAGCAGTACTTC.

Points on this clonotype: Germline is not matched at one junction end, which may reflect a read error. The rearrangement uses TRBV11-2 and TRBJ2-4; D is perhaps TRBD2 (6 bases). The assigned J gene may be wrong: the sequence end matches TRBJ2-7 better. This CDR3 has 15 residues. Germline CDR1 is SGHAT and CDR2 is FQNNGV. The CDR3 DNA follows: TGTGCCAGCAACTTATGGCGGGATAACGACTACGAGCAGTACTTC. Translation: CASNLWRDNDYEQYF.

This clonotype was found a few times. The chain links TRBV29-1 to TRBJ2-1, with unresolved D. V gave up 6 bases and J gave up 5 bases, with 14 bases separating them. Germline V CDR1 and CDR2: SQVTM, ANQGSEA. The CDR3 consists of 13 residues. As DNA, the CDR3 is TGCAGCGTCGACTTGTGGCCTAACAATGAGCAGTTCTTC. Its translation: CSVDLWPNNEQFF.

The rearrangement uses TRBV29-1 and TRBJ2-2, with TRBD1 matching over 12 bases. Trimming cost V 7 bases and J 6 bases; bases outside gene matches: 3. The CDR3 has 13 residues. The germline CDR1 and CDR2 sequences are SQVTM and ANQGSEA. CDR3 protein: CSAGQGAAGELFF. The CDR3 DNA follows: TGCAGCGCGGGACAGGGGGCGGCCGGGGAGCTGTTTTTT.

The chain has TRBV6-2 or TRBV6-3 and TRBJ2-7; TRBD2 matches 10 bases. The J segment lost 3 bases and the V segment lost 0 bases, leaving 5 bases of the junction unmatched. The CDR3 is 16 residues long. Per germline, CDR1 MNHEY and CDR2 SVGEGT. The CDR3 loop reads CASSYSGTSVIYEQYF. For the CDR3, the DNA is TGTGCCAGCAGTTACTCGGGGACTAGCGTGATCTACGAGCAGTACTTC.

The chain couples TRBV4-3 to TRBJ2-1; TRBD2 matches at 10 bases. V dropped 1 base and J dropped 3; count of bases not matched to a gene: 3. The CDR3 consists of 16 residues. The germline CDR1 and CDR2 sequences are LGHNA and YSLEER. The CDR3 here is CASSQVPSGSYNEQFF. In nucleotides, the CDR3 is TGCGCCAGCAGCCAAGTTCCTAGCGGGAGCTACAATGAGCAGTTCTTC.

The gene calls are TRBV7-2 and TRBJ2-5; a weak D match, TRBD2 (5 bases). The V gene's germline CDR1 is SGHTA and CDR2 FQGNSA. Trimming cost V 7 bases and J 11 bases, with 23 bases left between them. This CDR3 comprises 14 residues. The CDR3 DNA reads as TGTGCCAGCACCCCTGCCTCCGGGAAGGGTGAGCAGTACTTC. Encoded protein: CASTPASGKGEQYF.

The gene calls are TRBV10-3 and TRBJ2-7, with 7 bases fitting TRBD1. The tail of the sequence fits TRBJ2-5 better, so the J call may be wrong. Looked up from germline, CDR1 is ENHRY and CDR2 is SYGVKD. The CDR3 is 14 amino acids. The DNA of the CDR3 is TGTGCCATCAGTGAGCGAGACAGGGATGGGACCCAGTACTTC. Protein product: CAISERDRDGTQYF.